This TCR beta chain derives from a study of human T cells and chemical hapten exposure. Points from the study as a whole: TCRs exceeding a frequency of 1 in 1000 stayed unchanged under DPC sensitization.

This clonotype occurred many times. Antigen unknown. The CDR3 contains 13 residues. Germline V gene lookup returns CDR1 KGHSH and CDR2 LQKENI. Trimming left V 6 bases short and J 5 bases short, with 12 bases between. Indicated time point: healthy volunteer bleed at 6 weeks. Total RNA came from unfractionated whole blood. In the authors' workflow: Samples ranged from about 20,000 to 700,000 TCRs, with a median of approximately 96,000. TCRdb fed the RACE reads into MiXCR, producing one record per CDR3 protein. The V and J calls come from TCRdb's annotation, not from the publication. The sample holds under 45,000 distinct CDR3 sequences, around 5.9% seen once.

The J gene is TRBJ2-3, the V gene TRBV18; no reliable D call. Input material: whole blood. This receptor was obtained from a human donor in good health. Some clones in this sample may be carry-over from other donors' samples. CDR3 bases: TGTGCCAGCTCCCCCTCAGTGGGAGATACGCAGTATTTT. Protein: CASSPSVGDTQYF.